The clone carrying this TCR beta chain showed up many times. No antigen is known for it. TCRdb reprocessed the 5' RACE reads via MiXCR and lists one record per CDR3 protein. Among about 240,000 distinct CDR3 sequences, roughly 10% were seen once, and the ten largest hold less than 12%. The germline V gene encodes CDR1 DFQATT and CDR2 SNEGSKA (reference sequence). The CDR3 has 13 residues. The ends lost 3 bases at V and 5 bases at J; junction bases unmatched: 4. This specimen comes from a study of identical twins. Findings and caveats of the study: While abundant cord blood beta clonotypes carried fewer insertions, memory repertoires showed no such pattern.

There were only healthy Caucasians among the donors. The chain carries TRBV20-1 and TRBJ1-2; 9 bases line up with TRBD1. Material: memory T cells sorted from blood. This TCR derives from a man aged 45-65 years in good health. This CDR3 reads CSASPGQGYGYTF. In nucleotides, the CDR3 is TGCAGTGCTAGCCCGGGACAGGGATATGGCTACACCTTC.